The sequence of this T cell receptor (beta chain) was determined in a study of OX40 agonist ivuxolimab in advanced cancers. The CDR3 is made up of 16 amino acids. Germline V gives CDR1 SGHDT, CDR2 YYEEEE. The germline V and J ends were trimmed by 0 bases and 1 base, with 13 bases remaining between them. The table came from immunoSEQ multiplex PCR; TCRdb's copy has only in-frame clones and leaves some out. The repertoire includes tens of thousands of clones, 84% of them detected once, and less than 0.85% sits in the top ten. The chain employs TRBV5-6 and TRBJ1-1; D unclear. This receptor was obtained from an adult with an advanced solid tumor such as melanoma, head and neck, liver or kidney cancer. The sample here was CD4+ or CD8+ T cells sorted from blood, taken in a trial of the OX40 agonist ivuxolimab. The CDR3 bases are TGTGCCAGCAGCTTGGCATTGAAAACGGGGAACACTGAAGCTTTCTTT. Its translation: CASSLALKTGNTEAFF.